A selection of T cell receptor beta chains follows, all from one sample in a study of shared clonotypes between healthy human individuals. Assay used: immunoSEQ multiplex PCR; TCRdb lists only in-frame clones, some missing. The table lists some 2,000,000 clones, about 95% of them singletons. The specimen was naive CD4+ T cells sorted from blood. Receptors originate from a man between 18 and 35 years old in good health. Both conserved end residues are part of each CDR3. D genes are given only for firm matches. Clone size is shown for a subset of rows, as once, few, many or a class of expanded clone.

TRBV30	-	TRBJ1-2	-	CAFTAGYGYTF	TGTGCCTTTACCGCTGGTTATGGCTACACCTTC
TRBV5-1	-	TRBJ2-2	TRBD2	CASSLNGGSTGELFF	TGCGCCAGCAGCTTGAATGGCGGGAGCACCGGGGAGCTGTTTTTT
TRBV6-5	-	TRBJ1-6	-	CASSAGTFYNSPLHF	TGTGCCAGCAGTGCCGGGACATTCTATAATTCACCCCTCCACTTT
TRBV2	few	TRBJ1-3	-	CASSPLANTIYF	TGTGCCAGCAGTCCCTTGGCAAACACCATATATTTT
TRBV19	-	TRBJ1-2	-	CASRYRGAESNYGYTF	TGTGCCAGTAGGTACAGAGGGGCCGAGAGTAACTATGGCTACACCTTC
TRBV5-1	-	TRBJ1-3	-	CASSPQGSGNTIYF	TGCGCCAGCAGTCCTCAGGGATCTGGAAACACCATATATTTT
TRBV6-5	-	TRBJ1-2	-	CASSYPLGGYTF	TGTGCCAGCAGTTACCCCCTTGGCGGCTACACCTTC
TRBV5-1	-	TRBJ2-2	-	CASSLEGRSTGELFF	TGCGCCAGCAGCTTGGAGGGGCGGAGCACCGGGGAGCTGTTTTTT
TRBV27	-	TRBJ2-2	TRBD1	CASSLGKDRYTGELFF	TGTGCCAGCAGTTTAGGAAAGGACAGGTACACCGGGGAGCTGTTTTTT
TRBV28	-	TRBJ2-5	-	CASSSWTWQETQYF	TGTGCCAGCAGTTCCTGGACTTGGCAAGAGACCCAGTACTTC
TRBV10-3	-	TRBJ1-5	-	CAISGGPESNQPQHF	TGTGCCATCAGTGGGGGCCCAGAAAGCAATCAGCCCCAGCATTTT
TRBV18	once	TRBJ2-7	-	CASSPGTGEQYF	TGTGCCAGCTCACCGGGGACGGGCGAGCAGTACTTC
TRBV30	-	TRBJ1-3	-	CAWTPGNTIYF	TGTGCCTGGACACCTGGAAACACCATATATTTT
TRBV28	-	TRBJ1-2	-	CATSNSNYGYTF	TGTGCCACCTCAAACAGCAACTATGGCTACACCTTC
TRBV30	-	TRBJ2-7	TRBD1	CAWSRGQTYEQYF	TGTGCCTGGAGTCGGGGACAGACATACGAGCAGTACTTC
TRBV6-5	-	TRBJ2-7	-	CARIGQVKSSYEQYF	TGTGCCAGGATCGGGCAGGTCAAGAGCTCCTACGAGCAGTACTTC
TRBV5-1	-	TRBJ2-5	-	CASSLGFETQYF	TGCGCCAGCAGCTTGGGATTCGAGACCCAGTACTTC
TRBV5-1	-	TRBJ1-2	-	CASSFNPGQNYGYTF	TGCGCCAGCAGCTTCAACCCGGGACAAAACTATGGCTACACCTTC
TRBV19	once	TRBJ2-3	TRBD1	CASSRQGGTDTQYF	TGTGCCAGTAGTAGACAGGGGGGCACAGATACGCAGTATTTT
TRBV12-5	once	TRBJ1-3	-	CASGLGASGNTIYF	TGTGCTAGTGGTTTGGGGGCCTCTGGAAACACCATATATTTT
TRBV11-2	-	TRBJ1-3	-	CASSWTQGGLGNTIYF	TGTGCCAGCAGCTGGACTCAGGGAGGGTTGGGAAACACCATATATTTT
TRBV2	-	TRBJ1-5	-	CASTYRENQPQHF	TGTGCCAGCACTTACAGGGAGAATCAGCCCCAGCATTTT
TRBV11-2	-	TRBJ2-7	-	CASSLKGTSSYEQYF	TGTGCCAGCAGCCTTAAGGGGACAAGCTCCTACGAGCAGTACTTC
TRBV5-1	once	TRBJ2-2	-	CASSFVSDTGELFF	TGCGCCAGCAGCTTTGTGTCAGACACCGGGGAGCTGTTTTTT
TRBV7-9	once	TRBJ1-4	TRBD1	CASSLSGDRAEKLFF	TGTGCCAGCAGCTTAAGCGGGGACAGGGCGGAAAAACTGTTTTTT
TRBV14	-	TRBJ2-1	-	CASSQDRLYNEQFF	TGTGCCAGCAGCCAAGATAGGCTTTACAATGAGCAGTTCTTC
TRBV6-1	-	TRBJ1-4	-	CASSEWQGREKLFF	TGTGCCAGCAGTGAATGGCAGGGACGCGAAAAACTGTTTTTT
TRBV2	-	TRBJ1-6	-	CASSDMATLGSPLHF	TGTGCCAGCAGTGACATGGCAACCCTGGGTTCACCCCTCCACTTT
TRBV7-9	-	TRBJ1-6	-	CASNTNRQYNSPLHF	TGTGCCAGCAATACGAACAGGCAATATAATTCACCCCTCCACTTT
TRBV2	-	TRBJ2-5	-	CASRPSEYQETQYF	TGTGCCAGCAGGCCCTCAGAGTACCAAGAGACCCAGTACTTC
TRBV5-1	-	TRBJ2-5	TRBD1	CASSGTGTHPETQYF	TGCGCCAGCAGCGGGACAGGGACCCACCCGGAGACCCAGTACTTC
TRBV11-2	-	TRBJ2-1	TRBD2	CASSTRGGAGRNEQFF	TGTGCCAGCAGCACACGCGGGGGAGCGGGAAGAAATGAGCAGTTCTTC
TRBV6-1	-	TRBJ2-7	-	CASSNPGSSNYEQYF	TGTGCCAGCAGTAACCCCGGTTCCTCCAACTACGAGCAGTACTTC
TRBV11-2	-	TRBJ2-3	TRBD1	CASSPRGGGSRDTQYF	TGTGCCAGCAGCCCTAGAGGGGGCGGGTCTCGGGATACGCAGTATTTT
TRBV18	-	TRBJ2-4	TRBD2	CASSPGLAGKYKNIQYF	TGTGCCAGCTCACCCGGACTAGCGGGGAAGTACAAAAACATTCAGTACTTC
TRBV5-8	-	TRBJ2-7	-	CASSLVRGVGTYEQYF	TGTGCCAGCAGCTTGGTCAGAGGGGTTGGGACCTACGAGCAGTACTTC
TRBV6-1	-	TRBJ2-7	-	CASSEQLYEQYF	TGTGCCAGCAGTGAACAGCTCTACGAGCAGTACTTC
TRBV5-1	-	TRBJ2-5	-	CASSAPGPQETQYF	TGCGCCAGCAGCGCGCCGGGTCCTCAAGAGACCCAGTACTTC
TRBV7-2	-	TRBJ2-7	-	CASSLAAASSYEQYF	TGTGCCAGCAGCTTAGCGGCCGCGAGCTCCTACGAGCAGTACTTC
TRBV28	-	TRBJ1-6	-	CASSSPGTLNSPLHF	TGTGCCAGCAGTTCCCCGGGCACATTAAATTCACCCCTCCACTTT
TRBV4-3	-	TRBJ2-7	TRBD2	CASSQAPGLASEQYF	TGCGCCAGCAGCCAAGCCCCGGGACTAGCGTCCGAGCAGTACTTC
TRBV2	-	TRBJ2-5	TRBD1	CASSIPPGQGRETQYF	TGTGCCAGCAGTATACCCCCCGGACAGGGGCGGGAGACCCAGTACTTC
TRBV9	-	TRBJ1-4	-	CASSGSPTNEKLFF	TGTGCCAGCAGCGGGTCTCCAACTAATGAAAAACTGTTTTTT
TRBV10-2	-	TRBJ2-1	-	CASSDLDEQFF	TGCGCCAGCAGTGATCTGGATGAGCAGTTCTTC
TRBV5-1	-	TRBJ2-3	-	CASRGGNNADTQYF	TGCGCCAGCAGGGGTGGTAATAACGCAGATACGCAGTATTTT
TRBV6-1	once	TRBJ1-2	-	CASSDWGGQHYGYTF	TGTGCCAGCAGTGACTGGGGAGGACAGCACTATGGCTACACCTTC
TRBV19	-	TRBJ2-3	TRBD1	CASRTQGGTGTDTQYF	TGTGCCAGTAGGACACAGGGGGGAACCGGCACAGATACGCAGTATTTT
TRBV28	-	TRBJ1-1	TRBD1	CASIPTGGTEAFF	TGTGCCAGCATCCCGACAGGGGGCACTGAAGCTTTCTTT
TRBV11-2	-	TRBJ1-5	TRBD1	CASSLDDRGNQPQHF	TGTGCCAGCAGCTTAGATGACAGGGGGAATCAGCCCCAGCATTTT
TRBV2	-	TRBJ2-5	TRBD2	CASSVIAGGTETQYF	TGTGCCAGCAGTGTTATAGCGGGGGGTACTGAGACCCAGTACTTC
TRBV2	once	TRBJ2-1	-	CASSEATAWFF	TGTGCCAGCAGTGAAGCGACCGCGTGGTTCTTC
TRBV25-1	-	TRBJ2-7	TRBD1	CASSESTTGVGEQYF	TGTGCCAGCAGTGAGTCTACAACAGGGGTGGGCGAGCAGTACTTC
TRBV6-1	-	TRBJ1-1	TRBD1	CASSGFRQGAPYYIPEAFF	TGTGCCAGCAGTGGGTTTCGCCAGGGGGCTCCTTACTACATCCCTGAAGCTTTCTTT
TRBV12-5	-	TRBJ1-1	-	CASGLGANTEAFF	TGTGCTAGTGGTTTGGGTGCGAACACTGAAGCTTTCTTT
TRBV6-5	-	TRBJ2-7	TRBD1	CASCRGHEQYF	TGTGCCAGTTGCAGGGGGCACGAGCAGTACTTC
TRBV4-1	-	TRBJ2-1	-	CASSQIFGEQFF	TGCGCCAGCAGCCAAATCTTTGGTGAGCAGTTCTTC
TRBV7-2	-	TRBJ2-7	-	CASSLVSAGSYEQYF	TGTGCCAGCAGCTTGGTTTCCGCTGGATCCTACGAGCAGTACTTC
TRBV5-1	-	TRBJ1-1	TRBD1	CASSFYLGQDAEAFF	TGCGCCAGCAGCTTTTACCTGGGACAGGACGCTGAAGCTTTCTTT
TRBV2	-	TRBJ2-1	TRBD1	CASTNDRGSYNEQFF	TGTGCCAGCACCAATGACAGGGGAAGCTACAATGAGCAGTTCTTC
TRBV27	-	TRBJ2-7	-	CASSSGLSYEQYF	TGTGCCAGCAGTTCCGGACTCTCCTACGAGCAGTACTTC